This TCR beta chain was documented in a study of T cell repertoires in cytomegalovirus infection (dated by TCRdb to the late 2010s). Describing the broader study: Donor HLA type was relevant to the analysis, as public TCR beta signatures indicated carriage of CMV infection together with the matching HLA type.

The investigation overall reported the following: Carriers of CMV infection plus the relevant HLA type were discriminated by the cumulative frequency of public TCR beta family members in the study cohort and in an independent approximately 350-donor cohort. The ex vivo response was dominated by HLA-C-restricted CMV-specific TCR beta clonotypes, which also provided the single most frequent clonotype in two of eight donors.

TCRdb lists the instrument as Illumina HiSeq 1500. TCRdb's own reprocessing of the public reads used fastp at Q25 and MiXCR and kept productive beta chains. Rows with one shared CDR3 protein collapse into an entry with the most common genes and DNA. The sample table shows fewer than 200,000 distinct CDR3 sequences, and around an eighth are seen once. 25% to 30% of the sample goes to the ten largest clones. There are 16 amino acids in the CDR3, from cysteine to phenylalanine inclusive. Of the read, only the CDR3 DNA is kept; its 48 bases are in frame from base 1. V is pruned by 3 bases and J by 6 bases, leaving 10 bases of the junction without a gene match. CDR1 and CDR2 were assigned from the germline V gene as MNHEY and SVGEGT. This clonotype was seen repeatedly, ten times or more. Its antigen target is currently unknown. No base-level quality is on record; no much larger clone is a single base apart.

The V and J segments used are TRBV6-2 or TRBV6-3 and TRBJ2-1; 8 of the junction bases match TRBD1. The sequence was obtained from a human donor in good health (CMV status not recorded). Some clones in this sample may be carry-over from other donors' samples. The sample comprised PBMCs. For the CDR3, the sequence is CASSYHRDRSVNEQFF. The nucleotide sequence is given as TGTGCCAGCAGTTATCACCGGGACAGGAGTGTCAATGAGCAGTTCTTC.